This T cell receptor (beta chain) was identified during a study of spatial heterogeneity in lung cancer. This sample's time point: sample taken at primary tumor resection. Every TCR cDNA molecule bore a unique molecular identifier. One entry per CDR3 protein, called by TCRdb with MiXCR from the 5' RACE reads. The sample includes some 7,000 distinct CDR3 sequences, roughly 3.5% of them seen just once. Study observations and caveats: Tracking of tumor mutation counts was seen in expanded intratumoral alpha and beta TCR counts. Quantities of ubiquitous and regional expanded TCRs paralleled ubiquitous and regional nonsynonymous mutations, respectively.

This clonotype is labeled as medium-sized. The antigen is not known. Sequenced here: lung tumor tissue, sampled at surgery. The TCR was taken from a male donor with early-stage non-small cell lung cancer.

DNA for the CDR3: TGTGCCAGCAGCCACCGGACAGTCCTCTACGAGCAGTACTTC. Residues: CASSHRTVLYEQYF. This rearrangement joins TRBV3-1 to TRBJ2-7; weak D call: TRBD1 (6 bases). CDR1 is LGHDT, CDR2 YNNKEL, per germline (reference sequence). With 3 bases removed from V and 3 bases from J, the gap between germline ends came to 12 bases. The CDR3 covers 14 residues.